These 4 T cell receptor beta chains share one sample of origin, sequenced in a study of blood T cell repertoires in COVID-19. Measured with immunoSEQ multiplex PCR; TCRdb has only the in-frame clones, and not every one. The sample includes around 220,000 clones, roughly 80% seen only once; the top ten take around 7.8%. The specimen was peripheral blood. The source of these receptors is an elderly woman with COVID-19, enrolled during active disease.

This chain connects TRBV20-1 to TRBJ1-5, with D tentatively TRBD1 (5 bases). From germline, CDR1 is DFQATT and CDR2 SNEGSKA (reference sequence). CDR3 length equals 13 residues. Trimming shortened V by 3 bases and J by 4 bases, and 10 bases separated the two germline ends. CDR3 protein: CSASRDSNQPQHF. CDR3 DNA: TGCAGTGCTAGTCGTGACAGTAATCAGCCCCAGCATTTT.

This chain links TRBV7-2 with TRBJ2-7, with TRBD2 matching over 10 bases. Germline V lookup: CDR1 SGHTA, CDR2 FQGNSA. The CDR3 contains 14 residues. Germline trimming cut 5 bases from V and 3 bases from J; bases unmatched to any gene: 4. The CDR3 sequence is CASSLLAGNYEQYF. The CDR3 DNA reads TGTGCCAGCAGCCTACTAGCGGGAAACTACGAGCAGTACTTC.

CDR3 sequence (DNA): TGTGCCAGCATCGCCGGGTACATGAGTAATTCACCCCTCCACTTT. Translated, it gives CASIAGYMSNSPLHF. This chain uses TRBV28 with TRBJ1-6, with D hard to call. With 7 bases removed from V and 6 bases from J, the gap between germline ends came to 16 bases. CDR1 is MDHEN and CDR2 is SYDVKM in the germline V gene. This CDR3 contains 15 residues.

The CDR3 is CASSLGPGGTQETQYF. The CDR3 bases are TGCGCCAGCAGCTTGGGTCCGGGGGGGACCCAAGAGACCCAGTACTTC. The rearrangement uses TRBV5-1 and TRBJ2-5, with 8 bases that match TRBD2. The V gene end was trimmed by 0 bases and the J gene end by 1 base; junction bases not matched to a gene: 5. The CDR3 runs to 16 residues. Per germline, CDR1 SGHRS and CDR2 YFSETQ.